These T cell receptor beta chains were read from a single sample in a study of response to subunit inactivated influenza vaccine. TCRdb reprocessed the RT-PCR reads with MiXCR, giving one entry per CDR3 protein. The table shows roughly 500,000 distinct CDR3 sequences, with approximately 15% occurring only once. The specimen was CD4+ T cells sorted from PBMCs, collected less than 30 months after vaccination. The receptors shown here come from a man aged 50 to 75 who received an inactivated influenza vaccine. Each CDR3 is given with its conserved first and last residue. Fields, in order: D gene, J gene, V gene, clone size, CDR3 DNA, CDR3 protein. The D gene is left open where the match is weak. Clone sizes are given selectively: once, few, many, or a class where the clone is expanded.

d_call: NA
j_call: TRBJ2-2
v_call: TRBV20-1
clone_size: NA
cdr3_nt: TGCAGTGCTAGAGATCCGCTAGCGAACACCGGGGAGCTGTTTTTT
cdr3_aa: CSARDPLANTGELFF

d_call: NA
j_call: TRBJ2-1
v_call: TRBV5-1
clone_size: NA
cdr3_nt: TGCGCCAGCAGCTTTATCTCCGTAAATGAGCAGTTCTTC
cdr3_aa: CASSFISVNEQFF

d_call: TRBD2
j_call: TRBJ2-1
v_call: TRBV20-1
clone_size: NA
cdr3_nt: TGCAGTGCTAGAGATCGAAGGCGGGGGGGCCTCAATGAGCAGTTCTTC
cdr3_aa: CSARDRRRGGLNEQFF

d_call: TRBD2
j_call: TRBJ2-7
v_call: TRBV2
clone_size: few
cdr3_nt: TGTGCCAGCAGGCGGGAGAGCGGCTACGAGCAGTACTTC
cdr3_aa: CASRRESGYEQYF

d_call: NA
j_call: TRBJ1-4
v_call: TRBV4-3
clone_size: many
cdr3_nt: TGCGCCAGCAGCGAACAGGGCGTCTATAATGAAAAACTGTTTTTT
cdr3_aa: CASSEQGVYNEKLFF

d_call: TRBD1
j_call: TRBJ2-7
v_call: TRBV7-2
clone_size: many
cdr3_nt: TGTGCCAGCAGCACGGGGACAGCCCAATACGAGCAGTACTTC
cdr3_aa: CASSTGTAQYEQYF

d_call: NA
j_call: TRBJ1-1
v_call: TRBV4-3
clone_size: few
cdr3_nt: TGCGCCAGCAGCCTCTCTTACACGAGGACTGAAGCTTTCTTT
cdr3_aa: CASSLSYTRTEAFF

d_call: NA
j_call: TRBJ2-7
v_call: TRBV18
clone_size: NA
cdr3_nt: TGTGCCAGCTCACCACCGTCGGGCGTATCCAGCGAGCAGTACTTC
cdr3_aa: CASSPPSGVSSEQYF

d_call: NA
j_call: TRBJ2-1
v_call: TRBV7-2
clone_size: few
cdr3_nt: TGTGCCAGCAGCTTGGTTGTCGGTGAGCAGTTCTTC
cdr3_aa: CASSLVVGEQFF

d_call: NA
j_call: TRBJ2-1
v_call: TRBV5-1
clone_size: NA
cdr3_nt: TGCGCCAGCAGCTTGGTTGGTTCTAGAGCTAGCTACAATGAGCAGTTCTTC
cdr3_aa: CASSLVGSRASYNEQFF

d_call: NA
j_call: TRBJ2-7
v_call: TRBV20-1
clone_size: many
cdr3_nt: TGCAGTGCTTTTCCGCGGGGCACCTCCTACGAGCAGTACTTC
cdr3_aa: CSAFPRGTSYEQYF

d_call: NA
j_call: TRBJ2-5
v_call: TRBV7-9
clone_size: NA
cdr3_nt: TGTGCCAGCAGCAGGTCAGGGGCAGAGACCCAGTACTTC
cdr3_aa: CASSRSGAETQYF

d_call: NA
j_call: TRBJ2-3
v_call: TRBV9
clone_size: NA
cdr3_nt: TGTGCCAGCAGCGTAGTGGGGTCGCTCCCAGATACGCAGTATTTT
cdr3_aa: CASSVVGSLPDTQYF

d_call: TRBD2
j_call: TRBJ2-7
v_call: TRBV9
clone_size: NA
cdr3_nt: TGTGCCAGCAGCCCTAGCGGGAGTGCCTACGAGCAGTACTTC
cdr3_aa: CASSPSGSAYEQYF